These 24 T cell receptor beta chains came from one sample sequenced in a study of CD8+ T cells in alopecia areata. Sorting relied on CD4, CD8alpha, NKG2D, NKG2ACE and other markers applied to pooled cutaneous lymph node cells. As the sequencing template, cDNA was produced by extracting RNA and reverse transcribing it. Only in-frame clones appear in the TCRdb table, and some are missing; sequencing was by immunoSEQ multiplex PCR. The sample has 200,000 to 300,000 clones, none seen only once. The source material was CD4+ T cells sorted from a lymph node. The source of these receptors is a C3H/HeJ mouse with alopecia areata. This line is of MHC haplotype H2-k.

This clone was observed a few times. Gene and germline names: mouse. The sequence runs out 4 residues before the end of the CDR3; the remainder is reconstructed from the germline J gene. The sample has other DNA sequences that encode this CDR3 too. The chain carries TRBV1 and TRBJ2-4, with a possible D match to TRBD1 (5 bases). The CDR3 runs to 14 residues. Germline values: CDR1 NSQYPW, CDR2 LRSPGD (reference sequence). The CDR3 is CTCSAGRGGNTLYF. The covered CDR3 bases are TGCACCTGCAGTGCAGGAAGGGGAGGGAAC. Supplemented by reference TRBV1 and TRBJ2-4, the full variable domain reads VTLLEQNPRWRLVPRGQAVNLRCILKNSQYPWMSWYQQDLQKQLQWLFTLRSPGDKEVKSLPGADYLATRVTDTELRLQVANMSQGRTLYCTCSAGRGGNTLYFGAGTRLSVL.

For this clone: The listed genes are named as in mouse. The CDR3 end lies 4 residues beyond the end of the read and is filled in from the germline J gene. The chain couples TRBV13-1 to TRBJ2-2, with 9 bases aligning to TRBD1. This CDR3 is 15 amino acids long. CDR1 and CDR2 from the germline V gene are NSHNY and SYGAGN. With 6 bases clipped from V and 4 bases from J, the junction kept 7 bases outside the gene matches. The sequenced part of the CDR3 DNA is TGTGCCAGCAACCGGGACAGGGCTTCCACCGGG. Translating it yields CASNRDRASTG. The whole CDR3 protein reads CASNRDRASTGQLYF.

This clone was found a few times. Gene names and germline match the mouse. The read ends 4 residues shy of where the CDR3 ends; the end is completed using the germline J gene. Distinct nucleotide sequences in the sample also encode this CDR3. This chain uses TRBV12-1 with TRBJ1-2; 8 nucleotides agree with TRBD1. The CDR3 extends over 14 amino acids. Germline assignment: CDR1 SGHSN and CDR2 HYEKVE. J lost 2 bases, V lost 1 base, and 2 bases had no gene match. The CDR3 region is CASSLTGVNSDYTF. CDR3 bases read: TGTGCCAGCTCTCTGACAGGGGTGAACTCC.

A few counts support this clone. This may come from a read error, since a much larger clone is one base off. Gene names and germline refer to mouse. With the read ending 4 residues before the CDR3 end, the germline J gene is used to fill in that end. The J gene is TRBJ1-2, the V gene TRBV13-1; no clear D gene. The CDR3 totals 12 residues. Per the germline V gene, CDR1 is NSHNY and CDR2 is SYGAGN. Trimming took off 4 bases at V and 0 bases at J, with 4 bases between the two ends. The CDR3 region is CASSNTNSDYTF. CDR3 bases read: TGTGCCAGCAGTAACACAAACTCC.

With respect to this clone: Each gene name is a mouse one. Read sequence stops 4 residues before the CDR3 end, and the germline J gene provides the missing end. V usage is TRBV13-3 and J usage is TRBJ1-1; a possible D gene is TRBD1 (6 bases). The CDR3 extends over 15 amino acids. From germline, CDR1 is NNHDY and CDR2 SYVADS. Trimming shortened V by 0 bases and J by 1 base, and 10 bases separated the two germline ends. CDR3 DNA, as far as it was read: TGTGCCAGCAGTGATGACAGGGAAGGGAACACA. Protein product: CASSDDREGNT. In full, the CDR3 reads CASSDDREGNTEVFF.

Note on this clone: Gene names and germline refer to mouse. The sequence runs out 3 residues before the end of the CDR3; the remainder is reconstructed from the germline J gene. Other DNA sequences in this sample translate to the same CDR3. The chain couples TRBV1 to TRBJ1-6; D unresolved. TRBJ1-6 has ORF status, its function being uncertain. The V gene lost 2 bases and the J gene lost 0 bases, with 5 bases spanning the gap. The CDR3 runs 15 residues. Germline V gene sequence: CDR1 NSQYPW, CDR2 LRSPGD (reference sequence). The sequenced part of the CDR3 DNA is TGCACCTGCAGTGCACGCAGTTCCTATAATTCGCCC. Its protein product is CTCSARSSYNSP. The full CDR3 sequence reads CTCSARSSYNSPLYF.

This clone was counted at least ten times. The genes and germline here are from mouse. The read gets to within 4 residues of the CDR3 end, and the germline J gene fills in the rest. The sample carries other DNA sequences with the same CDR3. V is TRBV5 and J is TRBJ2-1; 7 bases fit TRBD2. The germline CDR1 and CDR2 sequences are LGHNA and YNLKQL (reference sequence). V lost 4 bases to trimming and J lost 2 bases; unmatched junction nucleotides: 2. The CDR3 extends over 14 amino acids. CDR3 DNA (partial): TGTGCCAGCAGCCCCCTGGGGGACTATGCT. It is translated as CASSPLGDYA. The full CDR3 protein reads CASSPLGDYAEQFF.

In the case of this clone: The genes are named according to mouse. The read terminates 4 residues before the CDR3 end, so the remaining end is supplied by the germline J gene. The identical CDR3 is also encoded by other nucleotide sequences in the sample. The chain carries TRBV13-1 and TRBJ1-2, with D unresolved. Trimming left V 1 base short and J 0 bases short, with 7 bases between. The CDR3 consists of 14 residues. The germline V gene encodes CDR1 NSHNY and CDR2 SYGAGN. Incomplete CDR3 DNA: TGTGCCAGCAGTGATCAACAATCAAACTCC. The encoded protein is CASSDQQSNS. The CDR3 in its entirety is CASSDQQSNSDYTF.

This clone was detected only a few times. The germline and genes are mouse ones. Read data end 4 residues before the CDR3 end; the end is taken from the germline J gene. This chain joins TRBV1 and TRBJ2-1; TRBD1 might be the D (6 bases). The CDR3 is 16 amino acids. V was pared by 0 bases and J by 1 base, with 10 bases between. CDR1 NSQYPW and CDR2 LRSPGD come from the germline V gene (reference sequence). The sequenced part of the CDR3 DNA is TGCACCTGCAGTGCAGATCTACAGGGCAACTATGCT. Its protein product is CTCSADLQGNYA. The whole CDR3 region reads CTCSADLQGNYAEQFF.

In this sample, this clone turned up a few times. Genes here carry mouse names. From the germline J gene comes the end of the CDR3, since the read stops 4 residues before it. The chain joins TRBV13-2 to TRBJ2-3, with D perhaps TRBD1 (6 bases). V lost 3 bases, J lost 0 bases, and 8 bases lay in between. The CDR3 has 14 residues. The germline V gene encodes CDR1 NNHNN and CDR2 SYGAGS (reference sequence). The CDR3 loop reads CASGGTVSAETLYF. Partial CDR3 DNA: TGTGCCAGCGGTGGGACAGTTAGTGCAGAA.

There are a few counts of this clone. Gene labels here are mouse ones. Sequencing ends 4 residues short of the CDR3 end; the germline J gene provides the rest. This rearrangement joins TRBV29 to TRBJ2-5; D gene unclear. Germline values: CDR1 MSHET, CDR2 SYDVDS. The CDR3 covers 12 residues. The CDR3 here is CASSLDKDTQYF. CDR3 DNA (partial): TGTGCTAGCAGTTTAGACAAAGAC.

This clone was observed a handful of times. Gene names and germline match the mouse. The CDR3 end falls 4 residues outside the read, so it is completed with the germline J gene. This specimen includes other DNA sequences encoding the same CDR3. The chain couples TRBV5 to TRBJ2-7; D might be TRBD2 (6 bases). V was pared by 4 bases and J by 0 bases, with 10 bases between. Germline CDR1 LGHNA, CDR2 YNLKQL (reference sequence). CDR3 length: 14 residues. CDR3 protein: CASSPWGSSYEQYF. Incomplete CDR3 DNA: TGTGCCAGCAGCCCATGGGGGAGCTCCTAT.

This clone was counted between two and nine times. Mouse germline and gene names are used. The sequence runs out 4 residues before the end of the CDR3; the remainder is reconstructed from the germline J gene. The V and J genes are TRBV13-1 and TRBJ2-3; 9 nucleotides line up with TRBD2. The CDR3 runs 13 residues. The germline V gene encodes CDR1 NSHNY and CDR2 SYGAGN. Partial CDR3 DNA: TGTGCCAGCAGGGCGGGACTGGGAGAA. This gives the protein CASRAGLGE. The full-length CDR3 reads as CASRAGLGETLYF.

This clone was seen more than once but under ten times. Genes here carry mouse names. The DNA ends 4 residues before the CDR3 does, and the rest of the CDR3 is filled in from the germline J gene. V gene TRBV13-3 combines with J gene TRBJ2-5, with a possible D match to TRBD1 (5 bases). The germline V and J ends were trimmed by 4 bases and 2 bases, with 14 bases remaining between them. From germline, CDR1 is NNHDY and CDR2 SYVADS. This CDR3 is 15 amino acids long. The part of the CDR3 DNA that was read is TGTGCCAGCAGTCCCACAGGAGAGGGCCAAGAC. Encoded protein: CASSPTGEGQD. Given in full, the CDR3 is CASSPTGEGQDTQYF. Full variable domain (remainder filled in from reference TRBV13-3 and TRBJ2-5): EAAVTQSPRSKVAVTGGKVTLSCHQTNNHDYMYWYRQDTGHGLRLIHYSYVADSTEKGDIPDGYKASRPSQENFSLILELASLSQTAVYFCASSPTGEGQDTQYFGPGTRLLVL.

Concerning this clone itself: Mouse gene names and germline throughout. Partial CDR3 DNA: TGTGCCAGCGCCCCTGGGACTGGGGGGAAT. The encoded protein is CASAPGTGGN. The CDR3 as a whole reads CASAPGTGGNEQYF. The chain is built from TRBV13-2 and TRBJ2-7; 12 positions match TRBD2. The read terminates 4 residues ahead of where the CDR3 ends, so the germline J gene completes it. In germline, CDR1 is NNHNN, CDR2 SYGAGS (reference sequence). The CDR3 consists of 14 residues.

This clone turned up a few times. Mouse names are used for the genes. The sequence runs out 4 residues before the end of the CDR3; the remainder is reconstructed from the germline J gene. The sample has other DNA sequences that encode this CDR3 too. V gene TRBV19 combines with J gene TRBJ2-5, with a weak D call TRBD2 (7 bases). V lost 2 bases and J 2 bases, leaving 9 bases between the germline ends. Looked up from germline, CDR1 is FNHDT and CDR2 is SITEND (reference sequence). The CDR3 covers 14 residues. CDR3 amino acids: CASSILGAQDTQYF. CDR3 DNA (partial): TGTGCCAGCAGTATCCTGGGGGCCCAAGAC.

As for this clone: Mouse names are used for the genes. The missing CDR3 end, 4 residues past where the read stops, is filled in from the germline J gene. Other DNA sequences in the sample encode the same CDR3. The J gene is TRBJ2-3, the V gene TRBV19; possibly TRBD2 for D (5 bases). The CDR3 length is 15 residues. V was clipped by 0 bases and J by 0 bases, with 8 bases between them. Per germline, CDR1 FNHDT and CDR2 SITEND (reference sequence). The CDR3 region is CASSIAGSSAETLYF. Incomplete CDR3 DNA: TGTGCCAGCAGTATAGCTGGGTCTAGTGCAGAA.

About this clone itself: Any gene name here is a mouse gene name. Coverage ceases 4 residues before the CDR3 finishes, and the germline J gene fills in the end. The chain links TRBV13-1 to TRBJ2-7; the match to TRBD2 covers 12 bases. This CDR3 has 15 amino acids. Unmatched junction bases numbered 4, after V lost 3 bases and J lost 3 bases. Germline V gene data show CDR1 as NSHNY and CDR2 as SYGAGN. The covered CDR3 bases are TGTGCCAGCAGTGTTCGGACTGGGGGGGGCTAT. Encoded protein: CASSVRTGGGY. The CDR3 as a whole reads CASSVRTGGGYEQYF.

Remarks on this clone: The germline and genes are mouse ones. The DNA ends 4 residues before the CDR3 does, and the rest of the CDR3 is filled in from the germline J gene. This chain links TRBV13-3 with TRBJ2-7; 14 nucleotides line up with TRBD2. Germline CDR1 reads NNHDY; CDR2 reads SYVADS. There are 15 residues in the CDR3. Here the CDR3 reads CASSGGLGGRDEQYF. Incomplete CDR3 DNA: TGTGCCAGCAGTGGGGGACTGGGGGGGCGCGAT.

This clone showed up just a few times. The genes and germline here are from mouse. The read stops 4 residues short of the end of the CDR3; the missing end is completed from the germline J gene. The J gene is TRBJ1-1, the V gene TRBV1; D unresolved. Germline CDR1 and CDR2: NSQYPW and LRSPGD (reference sequence). Trimming removed 1 base at V and 0 bases at J, with 6 bases between. The CDR3 is 14 amino acids. CDR3 amino acids: CTCSAVTTNTEVFF. The CDR3 bases that were read are TGCACCTGCAGTGCAGTGACAACAAACACA.

This clone was counted only a few times. Gene names are mouse gene names. The read halts 4 residues ahead of the CDR3 end, with the missing end drawn from the germline J gene. V is TRBV13-3 and J is TRBJ2-2; TRBD1 agrees at 9 bases. With V trimmed by 3 bases and J by 3 bases, 3 bases remained unmatched. Per germline, CDR1 NNHDY and CDR2 SYVADS. The CDR3 contains 15 residues. The sequenced CDR3 bases are TGTGCCAGCAGTGGCGGGACAGGGTACACCGGG. This translates into CASSGGTGYTG. The CDR3 in its entirety is CASSGGTGYTGQLYF.

In the case of this clone: Gene names and germline match the mouse. The CDR3 extends 4 residues past the end of the read, so its final part is completed from the germline J gene. The chain couples TRBV19 to TRBJ2-1; 7 bases fit TRBD2. V was clipped by 4 bases and J by 3 bases; unmatched bases: 4. The CDR3 consists of 14 residues. Germline lookup yields CDR1 FNHDT and CDR2 SITEND (reference sequence). The CDR3 loop reads CASSGRGGYAEQFF. The covered CDR3 bases are TGTGCCAGCAGTGGGCGGGGGGGCTATGCT.

A remark on this clone: Germline and genes here are mouse. The read ends 4 residues early relative to the CDR3; the germline J gene fills the gap. The same CDR3 is also encoded by other DNA sequences in this sample. V usage is TRBV31 and J usage is TRBJ2-3, with TRBD1 matching 7 bases. Trimming took 2 bases from V and 0 from J; bases not matched to a gene: 2. CDR1 is GKSSPN, CDR2 SITVG, per germline. This CDR3 is built from 14 residues. Incomplete CDR3 DNA: TGTGCCTGGAGTAACAGGGGTAGTGCAGAA. Its protein is CAWSNRGSAE. The complete CDR3 sequence is CAWSNRGSAETLYF.

This clone has a handful of counts. Gene names and germline match the mouse. Read sequence stops 4 residues before the CDR3 end, and the germline J gene provides the missing end. This rearrangement joins TRBV5 to TRBJ1-2, with TRBD1 matching 10 bases. The CDR3 runs 15 residues. V lost 4 bases, J lost 4 bases, and 6 bases stayed unmatched. CDR1 LGHNA and CDR2 YNLKQL come from the germline V gene (reference sequence). The sequenced part of the CDR3 DNA is TGTGCCAGCAGCCCCGGGACAGGGGAAGGCTCC. It translates to CASSPGTGEGS. In full, the CDR3 is CASSPGTGEGSDYTF.